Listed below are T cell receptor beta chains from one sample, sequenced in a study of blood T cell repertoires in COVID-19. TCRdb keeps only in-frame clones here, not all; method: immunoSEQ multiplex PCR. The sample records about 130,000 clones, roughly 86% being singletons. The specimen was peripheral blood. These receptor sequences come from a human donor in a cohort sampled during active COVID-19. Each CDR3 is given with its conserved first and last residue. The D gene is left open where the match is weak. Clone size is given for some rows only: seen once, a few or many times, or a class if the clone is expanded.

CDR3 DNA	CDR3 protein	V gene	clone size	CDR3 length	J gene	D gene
TGTGCCAGCAGCCAAGCGGGGAACACCGGGGAGCTGTTTTTT	CASSQAGNTGELFF	TRBV3-1/TRBV3-2	few	14	TRBJ2-2	NA
TGTGCCAGCAGCTTCTACGCGGGAGAGGAAGAGACCCAGTACTTC	CASSFYAGEEETQYF	TRBV5-5	NA	15	TRBJ2-5	TRBD2
TGTGCCAGAAGCTTGGGGGGGCCTCGCTGGGGCTACACCTTC	CARSLGGPRWGYTF	TRBV5-3	NA	14	TRBJ1-2	NA
TGTGCCAGCAGCTCTGGACTAGCTAGAGGTGAGCAGTTCTTC	CASSSGLARGEQFF	TRBV9	NA	14	TRBJ2-1	TRBD2
TGCAGCGTTGCACACAGGGCTAACTCTGGGGCCAACGTCCTGACTTTC	CSVAHRANSGANVLTF	TRBV29-1	NA	16	TRBJ2-6	NA
TGTGCCAGCAGTTACATGGACTCCAATGAGCAGTTCTTC	CASSYMDSNEQFF	TRBV6-2/TRBV6-3	NA	13	TRBJ2-1	NA
TGTGCCAGCAGGCCTCCGGGGGGGCAAGAGACCCAGTACTTC	CASRPPGGQETQYF	TRBV6-2/TRBV6-3	NA	14	TRBJ2-5	TRBD2
TGTGCCAGCAGTTACACTAGCGGGATAACCCGCCCCTACGAGCAGTACTTC	CASSYTSGITRPYEQYF	TRBV6-2/TRBV6-3	NA	17	TRBJ2-7	TRBD2
TGTGCCAGCTCACTAAGCTCGACTAGCGGGACCCATAGCGAGCAGTACTTC	CASSLSSTSGTHSEQYF	TRBV18	few	17	TRBJ2-7	TRBD2
TGCGCCAGCAGCCAAGATGGGAGGGGAAGGACTGAAGCTTTCTTT	CASSQDGRGRTEAFF	TRBV4-3	NA	15	TRBJ1-1	NA
TGTGCCACCAATAGTGGGCAACCCAATCAGCCCCAGCATTTT	CATNSGQPNQPQHF	TRBV24-1	once	14	TRBJ1-5	NA
TGTGCCAGCAGCTCATCTAGCGGTTCCCACTACAATGAGCAGTTCTTC	CASSSSSGSHYNEQFF	TRBV5-4	NA	16	TRBJ2-1	TRBD2
TGTGCCAGCAGCCGGGACTCAAATAATGAAAAACTGTTTTTT	CASSRDSNNEKLFF	TRBV6-5	NA	14	TRBJ1-4	NA
TGTGCCAGCAGCCTGGGAGGGGGAATGGACACTGAAGCTTTCTTT	CASSLGGGMDTEAFF	TRBV5-6	NA	15	TRBJ1-1	NA
TGTGCCAGTAGCCCAAGACAGGGAACTAATGAAAAACTGTTTTTT	CASSPRQGTNEKLFF	TRBV19	once	15	TRBJ1-4	TRBD1
TGTGCTGGGGGGACTAGCCCCTATGAGCAGTTCTTC	CAGGTSPYEQFF	TRBV5-4	NA	12	TRBJ2-1	TRBD2
TGTGCCAGCAGCTTGGCGGGTGGGAGCTCCTACAATGAGCAGTTCTTC	CASSLAGGSSYNEQFF	TRBV5-4	NA	16	TRBJ2-1	NA
TGTGCCAGCAGCCAGGACAGGGTTCAGCCCCAGCATTTT	CASSQDRVQPQHF	TRBV6-2/TRBV6-3	NA	13	TRBJ1-5	TRBD1
TGTGCCAGCAAAAGTATCCGTAGTCTGAGCACAGATACGCAGTATTTT	CASKSIRSLSTDTQYF	TRBV27	few	16	TRBJ2-3	NA
TGTGCCAGCAGCTCGACTAGTAAGGGCCAGACCGGGGAGCTGTTTTTT	CASSSTSKGQTGELFF	TRBV5-6	NA	16	TRBJ2-2	NA
TGTGCCAGCAGTTATGGGACTAGCGGGAGCCGTCCTGGGGCCCAGTACTTC	CASSYGTSGSRPGAQYF	TRBV28	NA	17	TRBJ2-5	TRBD2
TGCGCCAGCAGTAGGGAGGGGACCTACGAGCAGTACTTC	CASSREGTYEQYF	TRBV5-1	NA	13	TRBJ2-7	TRBD2
TGTGCCACCCAGCGGGAAAGTGGGGAGCAGTTCTTC	CATQRESGEQFF	TRBV15	NA	12	TRBJ2-1	TRBD2
TGCGCCAGCAGCTTGGGGGCAGGGGCGGAGATTCAGCCCCAGCATTTT	CASSLGAGAEIQPQHF	TRBV5-1	NA	16	TRBJ1-5	NA
TGTGCCAGCAGTTTCACAGGAGAAGAGACCCAGTACTTC	CASSFTGEETQYF	TRBV28	NA	13	TRBJ2-5	NA
TGTGCCAGCAGTCCCGTTTACGGGATTGGCTCCTACAATGAGCAGTTCTTC	CASSPVYGIGSYNEQFF	TRBV6-6	once	17	TRBJ2-1	NA
TGTGCCAGCGGGGGAGGTCAGGGCGCCTACAATGAGCAGTTCTTC	CASGGGQGAYNEQFF	TRBV2	NA	15	TRBJ2-1	NA
TGCGCCAGCAGCTGGGGACTAGCGGGGACAGATACGCAGTATTTT	CASSWGLAGTDTQYF	TRBV5-1	NA	15	TRBJ2-3	TRBD2
TGTGCCAGTCGGGAGGAGGCGAACACCGGGGAGCTGTTTTTT	CASREEANTGELFF	TRBV19	NA	14	TRBJ2-2	TRBD2
TGTGCCAGCAGCCAAGATGCGGGAGGGTACAATGAGCAGTTCTTC	CASSQDAGGYNEQFF	TRBV4-2	NA	15	TRBJ2-1	TRBD2
TGTGCCAGCAGTTCAGGGTCAGGGGAAACTGAAGCTTTCTTT	CASSSGSGETEAFF	TRBV6-5	NA	14	TRBJ1-1	NA
TGTGCCAGCAGTGACGGGGGACTCGGCTATGGCTACACCTTC	CASSDGGLGYGYTF	TRBV25-1	NA	14	TRBJ1-2	NA
TGCGCCAGCAGCCAAGATGGAAAGGGGCCCCTCTACGAGCAGTACTTC	CASSQDGKGPLYEQYF	TRBV4-1	NA	16	TRBJ2-7	NA
TGTGCCAGCAGCCCCCTGGACAGGGGGACTGAAGCTTTCTTT	CASSPLDRGTEAFF	TRBV3-1/TRBV3-2	NA	14	TRBJ1-1	TRBD1
TGTGCCAGCAGTTCTCGACTAGCGGGGAGCTCCTACGAGCAGTACTTC	CASSSRLAGSSYEQYF	TRBV27	NA	16	TRBJ2-7	TRBD2
TGTGCCACCAGCCGACGACAGGGCACAGATACGCAGTATTTT	CATSRRQGTDTQYF	TRBV24-1	NA	14	TRBJ2-3	NA
TGTGCCATCAGTGAGTCGATCTTTCCGGGAGAACCCTCCTACGAGCAGTACTTC	CAISESIFPGEPSYEQYF	TRBV10-3	once	18	TRBJ2-7	NA
TGTGCTAGCAGCCCCCGGGGACAGGGCGGGGAGCAGTACTTC	CASSPRGQGGEQYF	TRBV7-7	NA	14	TRBJ2-7	TRBD1
TGTGCCAGCAGTGACAGGGTCCTGGTCGGGGAGCTGTTTTTT	CASSDRVLVGELFF	TRBV25-1	NA	14	TRBJ2-2	NA
TGCGCCAGCAGTGAGTCAGGGCTAGCGGAGGGGTACGAGCAGTACTTC	CASSESGLAEGYEQYF	TRBV10-1	few	16	TRBJ2-7	TRBD2
TGTGCCAGGAGGGGGACAAATCTTCAAGATGAGCAGTTCTTC	CARRGTNLQDEQFF	TRBV19	NA	14	TRBJ2-1	NA
TGTGCCAGCAGCTTCCGGGACAGGGCGGGTGAAAAACTGTTTTTT	CASSFRDRAGEKLFF	TRBV7-6	NA	15	TRBJ1-4	TRBD1
TGTGCCAGCAGCCTGGGACAGAGAGGCGGCTACACCTTC	CASSLGQRGGYTF	TRBV7-9	NA	13	TRBJ1-2	TRBD1
TGTGCCAGCAGGGACTACCTCAATGAGCAGTTCTTC	CASRDYLNEQFF	TRBV27	NA	12	TRBJ2-1	NA
TGTGCCAGCAGAACAGGGGCGGACGAGCAGTACTTC	CASRTGADEQYF	TRBV6-5	NA	12	TRBJ2-7	TRBD1
TGTGCCAGCGCCGCTAGCGGGAGTTTCCACGAGCAGTACTTC	CASAASGSFHEQYF	TRBV27	NA	14	TRBJ2-7	TRBD2
TGCAGTGCTCAGAGCGGCCACGAGCAGTACTTC	CSAQSGHEQYF	TRBV20-1	NA	11	TRBJ2-7	NA
TGTGCCAGCAGTTCCAGGGGCTACGAGCAGTACTTC	CASSSRGYEQYF	TRBV2	NA	12	TRBJ2-7	NA
TGTGCCATCAGTGAGTCGGCCCGGGCTAATGAAAAACTGTTTTTT	CAISESARANEKLFF	TRBV10-3	NA	15	TRBJ1-4	NA
TGTGCCAGCAGCTTGAGTGGCCTCAGCTCCTACAATGAGCAGTTCTTC	CASSLSGLSSYNEQFF	TRBV5-4	NA	16	TRBJ2-1	NA
TGCGCCAGCCTGACAGGGCTTGACGAGCAGTACTTC	CASLTGLDEQYF	TRBV10-2	NA	12	TRBJ2-7	TRBD1
TGCAGCGCCCATACTAGCTCCTACAATGAGCAGTTCTTC	CSAHTSSYNEQFF	TRBV29-1	once	13	TRBJ2-1	NA
TGTGCCAGCAGCCTTTGGGCCGACACAGGCACAGATACGCAGTATTTT	CASSLWADTGTDTQYF	TRBV7-2	NA	16	TRBJ2-3	NA